The clone carrying this TCR beta chain was recorded many times. This specimen comes from a study of blood T cell repertoires in COVID-19. Study-wide background: Acute and convalescent COVID-19 samples came from the United States, Italy and Spain.

Seattle participants joined during active infection and were tracked over time. Authors' methods: Amplification of reference gene primers provided the estimated nucleated cell counts. Profiling relied on immunoSEQ multiplex PCR, and the TCRdb table lists in-frame clones only, not all of them. From that table come the V and J calls and clone size; the DNA was used to work out D and trimming. The sample lists 380,000 or so clones, about 86% occurring once. Per the germline V gene, CDR1 is SGHRS and CDR2 is YFSETQ. Trimming shortened V by 4 bases and J by 0 bases, and 13 bases separated the two germline ends. The length of the CDR3 is 15 residues.

This chain links TRBV5-1 with TRBJ1-2, with D possibly being TRBD1 (5 bases). Sequences were obtained from peripheral blood. This TCR was sampled from a woman aged 55 to 70 with COVID-19, enrolled during active disease. The CDR3 region has the DNA TGCGCCAGCAGCCCGGGGACTCAGTCTAACTATGGCTACACCTTC. Residues: CASSPGTQSNYGYTF. Together with reference TRBV5-1 and TRBJ1-2, the CDR3 gives the full variable domain: KAGVTQTPRYLIKTRGQQVTLSCSPISGHRSVSWYQQTPGQGLQFLFEYFSETQRNKGNFPGRFSGRQFSNSRSEMNVSTLELGDSALYLCASSPGTQSNYGYTFGSGTRLTVV.